The 5 T cell receptor beta chains below come from one sample, sequenced in a study of Graves' ophthalmopathy and Graves' hyperthyroidism listed by TCRdb under 2018. These reads were obtained on an Illumina HiSeq 2000. For repertoire sequencing, the TCR beta CDR3 regions were amplified from RNA transcripts. The first round of RT-PCR was done with HTBI primers and the Qiagen OneStep RT-PCR kit, and was followed by a second round of multiplex PCR, then size selection and purification. TCRdb reran the public reads through fastp at Q25 and MiXCR, keeping productive beta chains. Under each unique CDR3 protein, matching rows form one entry showing the most common genes and DNA. For this sample there are just over 400,000 distinct CDR3 sequences; under 25% appear just once. The biggest ten clones account for around 3% of the sample. The source material was peripheral blood. Receptors originate from a woman younger than 35 with stable Graves' hyperthyroidism. Donor details come from another sample of the same person, matched by shared clones.

This clonotype was seen repeatedly, ten times or more. CDR3 sequence: CASSYFGGLGTEAFF. The CDR3 DNA reads TGTGCCAGCAGTTACTTTGGGGGGCTTGGTACTGAAGCTTTCTTT. The gene calls are TRBV6-5 and TRBJ1-1, with TRBD1 as a possible D gene (6 bases). From germline, CDR1 is MNHEY and CDR2 SVGAGI. V dropped 1 base and J dropped 5 bases, with 14 bases sitting between them. The CDR3 runs to 15 residues.

This clonotype was seen ten or more times. The V call is TRBV7-3, the J call TRBJ2-7; 9 bases line up with TRBD1. The CDR3 spans 15 residues. After removal of 5 bases from V and 5 bases from J, the junction contained 10 bases not matched to a gene. Germline assignment: CDR1 SGHTA and CDR2 FQGTGA. The CDR3 DNA sequence: TGTGCCAGCAGCGGAGGACGGGACAGGGTAAACGAGCAGTACTTC. This codes for CASSGGRDRVNEQYF.

This clonotype came up many times. For the CDR3, the DNA is TGTGCCAGTCGGGGGAGGGACAGGGAAAACACTGAAGCTTTCTTT. Translating gives CASRGRDRENTEAFF. The chain couples TRBV19 to TRBJ1-1, with 9 bases lining up with TRBD1. The germline V gene has CDR1 LNHDA and CDR2 SQIVND (reference sequence). This CDR3 contains 15 residues. The V gene end was trimmed by 8 bases and the J gene end by 2 bases; junction bases not matched to a gene: 9.

The table lists this clonotype with many counts. This chain uses TRBV6-1 with TRBJ2-5, with D tentatively TRBD1 or TRBD2 (5 bases each). The CDR3 spans 15 residues. Per the germline V gene, CDR1 is MNHNS and CDR2 is SASEGT. Deletions cut 6 bases from V and 4 bases from J, with 18 bases between. The CDR3 reads CASSDTGHGGETQYF. CDR3 nucleotide sequence: TGTGCCAGCAGCGATACCGGTCATGGGGGAGAGACCCAGTACTTC.

This clonotype was picked up many times. V gene TRBV7-6 combines with J gene TRBJ2-2; D gene uncertain. V shed 0 bases and J shed 6 bases, with 8 bases lying between them. From germline, CDR1 is SGHVS and CDR2 FNYEAQ. The CDR3 has 14 residues. This CDR3 reads CASSLALGAGELFF. The DNA of the CDR3 is TGTGCCAGCAGCTTAGCGCTAGGAGCCGGGGAGCTGTTTTTT. Full variable domain (remainder filled in from reference TRBV7-6 and TRBJ2-2): GAGVSQSPRYKVTKRGQDVALRCDPISGHVSLYWYRQALGQGPEFLTYFNYEAQQDKSGLPNDRFSAERPEGSISTLTIQRTEQRDSAMYRCASSLALGAGELFFGEGSRLTVL.